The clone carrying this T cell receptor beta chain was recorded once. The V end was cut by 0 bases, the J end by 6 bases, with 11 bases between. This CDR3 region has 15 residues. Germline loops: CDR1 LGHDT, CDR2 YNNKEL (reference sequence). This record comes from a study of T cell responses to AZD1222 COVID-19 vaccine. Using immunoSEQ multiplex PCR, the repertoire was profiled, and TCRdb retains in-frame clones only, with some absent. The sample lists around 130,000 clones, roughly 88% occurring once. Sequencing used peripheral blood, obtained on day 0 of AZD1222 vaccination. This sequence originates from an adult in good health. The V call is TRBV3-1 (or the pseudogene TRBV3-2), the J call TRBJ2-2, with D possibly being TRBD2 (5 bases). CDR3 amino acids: CASSQESGRAGELFF. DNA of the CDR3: TGTGCCAGCAGCCAAGAGTCCGGGCGGGCCGGGGAGCTGTTTTTT.